This T cell receptor beta chain derives from a study of OX40 agonist ivuxolimab in advanced cancers. For the wider study: The costimulatory receptor OX40 (CD134) was targeted by ivuxolimab, a fully human IgG2 agonistic monoclonal antibody. Intravenous ivuxolimab was administered to patients every 2 weeks at six dose levels: 0.01, 0.1, 0.3, 1.5, 3 and 10 mg/kg. Of the approximately 50 dose-escalation patients, hepatocellular carcinoma was present in around 20, melanoma in some 15, renal cell carcinoma in 9 and head and neck cancer in 9. The dose-escalation cohort was over 70% male with a mean age of roughly 62 years, ranging from 23 to 79. Prior anti-PD-1, anti-PD-L1 or anti-CTLA-4 therapy was permitted, and 35% to 40% of dose-escalation patients had received checkpoint inhibitors. Partial responses occurred in three dose-escalation patients, of whom one had hepatocellular carcinoma and two had cutaneous melanoma. The purpose of peripheral TCRbeta sequencing was to test whether ivuxolimab changed TCR sequence diversity and led to clonal T-cell expansion. The paper describes the monotherapy dose-escalation part (N ≈ 49 patients) of the phase I trial of ivuxolimab. Overall study results and their limits: Which antigens the clonally expanded peripheral T cells were specific for was not determined. In the 0.1-3.0 mg/kg groups, partial responders were among the patients with the lowest normalized peripheral clonal expansion, particularly in CD8+ T cells. At doses of 0.1 to 3.0 mg/kg, clonal expansion of both CD4+ and CD8+ blood T cells was observed from baseline to week 6. Low levels of normalized T-cell clonal expansion were also seen in some patients who did not respond. After ivuxolimab, more expanded clones were found on average in CD8+ T cells than in CD4+ T cells.

The trial excluded patients who had a history of autoimmune disease or were on systemic immunosuppression. In every dose cohort, peripheral blood was drawn for TCR sequencing at baseline, cycle 4 day 1, and cycle 7 day 1. The samples were drawn from a first-in-human, open-label, multicenter phase I dose-escalation trial of ivuxolimab. Adults with locally advanced or metastatic head and neck squamous cell, hepatocellular, melanoma or renal cell carcinoma were enrolled in the trial. Before TCR sequencing, CD4+ and CD8+ T cells were separately sorted from peripheral blood. Genomic DNA was extracted from sorted cells for sequencing of the TCRbeta CDR3 region. The immunoSEQ Assay was used for sequencing of TCRbeta CDR3 regions. The clones in this table, taken by TCRdb from immuneACCESS, are in-frame only. Not every clone is retained; where verified, under half of the shortfall comes from an unresolved V gene, and the cause of the rest is unknown. The sample profile shows around 68,000 clones; about 91% of them were found once. The top ten clones comprise around 1.1% of the sample.

This clone came up once. Its antigen target is currently unknown. Base qualities were left out, and no much larger clone turns up one base away. After removal of 5 bases from V and 0 bases from J, the junction retains 8 bases not matched to a gene. The germline V gene (reference sequence) supplies CDR1 SEHNR and CDR2 FQNEAQ. The CDR3 starts with the cysteine, ends with the phenylalanine, and has 17 residues. The DNA shown is the 51-base CDR3, in frame from base 1. This sequence originates from an adult with an advanced solid tumor such as melanoma, head and neck, liver or kidney cancer. The sequencing here drew on CD4+ or CD8+ T cells sorted from blood, taken in a trial of the OX40 agonist ivuxolimab. The chain is made from TRBV7-9 and TRBJ1-4; TRBD1 matches 8 bases in the middle. The sequence in DNA is TGTGCCAGCAGCGGGACAGGAATTATTGCAACTAATGAAAAACTGTTTTTT. Translated, it gives CASSGTGIIATNEKLFF.